The T cell receptor (beta chain) under discussion was sequenced for a study of graft-versus-host responses after intestinal transplantation. Study-wide background: Transplantation in recipients was multivisceral, liver-intestinal, or isolated intestinal. Among the recipients, all got anti-thymocyte globulin induction and then tacrolimus and steroids for around three years. Study results and limitations: Individuals who had graft-donor T cell macrochimerism had allografts that showed high graft-versus-host to host-versus-graft clonal ratios.

Points on this clone: The target antigen is unknown.

The repertoire was sequenced with immunoSEQ multiplex PCR; TCRdb's copy has only in-frame clones and lacks some. Altogether roughly 50,000 clones are present, nearly 95% being singletons, with the ten largest covering more than 2%. V shed 1 base and J 3 bases; nucleotides not matched to a gene: 11. The CDR3 totals 17 residues. Germline V gene data show CDR1 as SGHTA and CDR2 as FQGNSA. The V gene is TRBV7-2, the J gene TRBJ2-7; 8 nucleotides line up with TRBD1. The sequence derives from a human donor who was the organ donor for an intestinal transplant. The sample was unstimulated CD4+ T cells sorted from spleen or lymph node cells, taken before transplant. The chain's CDR3 is CASSLVPLVDRGYEQYF. CDR3 nucleotide sequence: TGTGCCAGCAGCTTAGTACCCCTTGTCGACAGGGGCTACGAGCAGTACTTC.